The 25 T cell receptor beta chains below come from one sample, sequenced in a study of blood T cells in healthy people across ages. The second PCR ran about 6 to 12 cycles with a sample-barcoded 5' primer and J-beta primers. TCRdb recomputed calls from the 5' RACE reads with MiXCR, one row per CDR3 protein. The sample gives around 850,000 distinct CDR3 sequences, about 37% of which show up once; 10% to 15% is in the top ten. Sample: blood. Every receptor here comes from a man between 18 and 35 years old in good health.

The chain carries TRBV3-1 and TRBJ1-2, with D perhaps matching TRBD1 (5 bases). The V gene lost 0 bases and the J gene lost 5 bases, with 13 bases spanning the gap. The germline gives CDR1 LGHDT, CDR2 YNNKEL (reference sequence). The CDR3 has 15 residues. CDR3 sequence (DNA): TGTGCCAGCAGCCAAGATATAGGGACGGATTATGGCTACACCTTC. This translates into CASSQDIGTDYGYTF.

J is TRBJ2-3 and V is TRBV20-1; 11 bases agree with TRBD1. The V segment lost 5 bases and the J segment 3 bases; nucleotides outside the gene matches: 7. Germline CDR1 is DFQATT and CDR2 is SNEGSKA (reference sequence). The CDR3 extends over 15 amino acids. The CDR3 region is CSAPRTGGLTDTQYF. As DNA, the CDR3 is TGCAGTGCTCCTCGGACAGGGGGCCTAACAGATACGCAGTATTTT.

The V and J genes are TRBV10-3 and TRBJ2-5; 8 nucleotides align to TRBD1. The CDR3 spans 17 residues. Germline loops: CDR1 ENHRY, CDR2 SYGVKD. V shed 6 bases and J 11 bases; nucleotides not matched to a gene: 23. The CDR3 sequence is CAIRPGGQGAVRDEQYF. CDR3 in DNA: TGTGCCATCAGACCCGGTGGGCAGGGGGCAGTAAGGGATGAGCAGTACTTC.

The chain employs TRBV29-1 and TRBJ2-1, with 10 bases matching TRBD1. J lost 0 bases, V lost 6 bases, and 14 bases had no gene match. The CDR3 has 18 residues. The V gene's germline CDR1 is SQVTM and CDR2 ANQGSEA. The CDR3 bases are TGCAGCGTCACCGGGGGGACAGGGGTAGTAAGCTCCTACAATGAGCAGTTCTTC. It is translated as CSVTGGTGVVSSYNEQFF.

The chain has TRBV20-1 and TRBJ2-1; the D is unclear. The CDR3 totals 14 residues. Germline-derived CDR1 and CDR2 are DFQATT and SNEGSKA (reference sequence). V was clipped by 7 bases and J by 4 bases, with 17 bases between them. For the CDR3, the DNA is TGCAGTGGGGCTTCCCAATCACGGTACAATGAGCAGTTCTTC. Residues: CSGASQSRYNEQFF.

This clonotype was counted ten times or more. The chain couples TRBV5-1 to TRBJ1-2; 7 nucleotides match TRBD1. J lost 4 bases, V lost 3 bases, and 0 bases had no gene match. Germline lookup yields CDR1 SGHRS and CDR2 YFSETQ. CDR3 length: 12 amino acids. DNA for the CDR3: TGCGCCAGCAGCTGGGACAGCTATGGCTACACCTTC. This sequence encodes CASSWDSYGYTF. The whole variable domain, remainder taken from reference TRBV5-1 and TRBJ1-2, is KAGVTQTPRYLIKTRGQQVTLSCSPISGHRSVSWYQQTPGQGLQFLFEYFSETQRNKGNFPGRFSGRQFSNSRSEMNVSTLELGDSALYLCASSWDSYGYTFGSGTRLTVV.

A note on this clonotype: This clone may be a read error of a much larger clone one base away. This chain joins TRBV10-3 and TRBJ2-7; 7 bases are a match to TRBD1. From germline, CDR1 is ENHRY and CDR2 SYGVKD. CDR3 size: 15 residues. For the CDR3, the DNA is TGTACCATCAGTGAGTCGTGGGACAGTTCCTACGAGCAGTACTTC. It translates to CTISESWDSSYEQYF.

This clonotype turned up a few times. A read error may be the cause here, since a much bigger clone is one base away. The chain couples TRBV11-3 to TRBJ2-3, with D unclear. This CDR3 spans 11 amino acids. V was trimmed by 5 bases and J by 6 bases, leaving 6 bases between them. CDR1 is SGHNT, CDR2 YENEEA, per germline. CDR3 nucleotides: TGTGCCAGCAGCATCGGGGATACGCAGTATTTT. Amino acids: CASSIGDTQYF.

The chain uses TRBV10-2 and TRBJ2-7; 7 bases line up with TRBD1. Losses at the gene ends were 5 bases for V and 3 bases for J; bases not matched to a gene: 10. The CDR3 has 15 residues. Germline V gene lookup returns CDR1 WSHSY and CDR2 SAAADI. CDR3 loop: CASSPGQVKLYEQYF. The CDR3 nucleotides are TGCGCCAGCAGTCCTGGACAGGTGAAACTCTACGAGCAGTACTTC.

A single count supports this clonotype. The CDR3: CAIGTRQINEQFF. For the CDR3, the DNA is TGTGCCATCGGGACTAGGCAAATCAATGAGCAGTTCTTC. The genes are TRBV10-3 and TRBJ2-1; 8 bases match TRBD2. The germline V gene has CDR1 ENHRY and CDR2 SYGVKD. J gave up 6 bases and V 8 bases, and 6 bases lay outside the gene matches. The CDR3 runs 13 residues.

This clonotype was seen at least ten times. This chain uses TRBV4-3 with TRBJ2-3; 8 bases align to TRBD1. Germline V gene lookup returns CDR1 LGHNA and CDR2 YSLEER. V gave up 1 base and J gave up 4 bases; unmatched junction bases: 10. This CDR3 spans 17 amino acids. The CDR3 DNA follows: TGCGCCAGCAGCCAAGGTCTCCGGGACAGGAGGCCAGATACGCAGTATTTT. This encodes CASSQGLRDRRPDTQYF.

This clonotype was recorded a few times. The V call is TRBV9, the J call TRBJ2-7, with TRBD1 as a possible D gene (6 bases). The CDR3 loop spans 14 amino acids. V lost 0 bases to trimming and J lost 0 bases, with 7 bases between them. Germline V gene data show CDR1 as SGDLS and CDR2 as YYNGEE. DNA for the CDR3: TGTGCCAGCAGCGTAGGGGACACCTCCTACGAGCAGTACTTC. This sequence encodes CASSVGDTSYEQYF. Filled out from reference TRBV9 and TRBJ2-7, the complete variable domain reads DSGVTQTPKHLITATGQRVTLRCSPRSGDLSVYWYQQSLDQGLQFLIQYYNGEERAKGNILERFSAQQFPDLHSELNLSSLELGDSALYFCASSVGDTSYEQYFGPGTRLTVT.

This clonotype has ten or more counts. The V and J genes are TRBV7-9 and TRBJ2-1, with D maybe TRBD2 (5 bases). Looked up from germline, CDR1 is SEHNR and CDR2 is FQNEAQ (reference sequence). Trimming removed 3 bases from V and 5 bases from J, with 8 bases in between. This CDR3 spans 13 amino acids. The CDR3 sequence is CASSLEVDNEQFF. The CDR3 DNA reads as TGTGCCAGCAGCTTGGAGGTTGACAATGAGCAGTTCTTC.

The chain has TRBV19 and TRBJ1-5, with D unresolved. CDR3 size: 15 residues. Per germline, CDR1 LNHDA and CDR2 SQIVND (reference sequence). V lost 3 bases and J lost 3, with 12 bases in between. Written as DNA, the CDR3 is TGTGCCAGTAGTATGGAGGTAGCATTCAATCAGCCCCAGCATTTT. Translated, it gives CASSMEVAFNQPQHF.

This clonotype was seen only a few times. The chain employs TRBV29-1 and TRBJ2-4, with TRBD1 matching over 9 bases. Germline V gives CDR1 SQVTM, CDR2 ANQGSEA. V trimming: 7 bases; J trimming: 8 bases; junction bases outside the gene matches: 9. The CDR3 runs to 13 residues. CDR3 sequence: CSALGGQGYIQYF. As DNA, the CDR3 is TGCAGCGCCCTTGGGGGACAGGGTTACATTCAGTACTTC.

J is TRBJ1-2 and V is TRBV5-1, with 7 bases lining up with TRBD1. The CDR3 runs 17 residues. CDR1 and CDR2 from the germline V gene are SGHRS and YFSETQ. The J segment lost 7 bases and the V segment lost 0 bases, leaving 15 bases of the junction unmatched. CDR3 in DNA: TGCGCCAGCAGCTTGGATAGCCAAGGGGGCTTTATAGGTGGCTACACCTTC. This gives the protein CASSLDSQGGFIGGYTF.

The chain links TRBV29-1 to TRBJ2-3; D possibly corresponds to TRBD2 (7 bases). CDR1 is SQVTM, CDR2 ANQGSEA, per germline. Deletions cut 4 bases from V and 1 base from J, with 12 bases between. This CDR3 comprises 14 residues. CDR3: CSVVAGAGTDTQYF. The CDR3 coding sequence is TGCAGCGTTGTGGCGGGGGCCGGCACAGATACGCAGTATTTT.

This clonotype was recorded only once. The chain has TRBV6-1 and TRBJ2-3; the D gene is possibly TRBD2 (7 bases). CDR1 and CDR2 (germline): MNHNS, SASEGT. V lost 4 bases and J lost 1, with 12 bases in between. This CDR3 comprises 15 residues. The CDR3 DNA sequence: TGTGCCAGCAGTGGGGAGGGGGGGGGCACAGATACGCAGTATTTT. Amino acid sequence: CASSGEGGGTDTQYF.

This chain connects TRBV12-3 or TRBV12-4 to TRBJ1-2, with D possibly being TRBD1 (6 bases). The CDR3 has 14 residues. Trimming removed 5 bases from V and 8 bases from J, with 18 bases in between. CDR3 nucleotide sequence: TGTGCCAGCAGTCCAGGAGAAAGGGGGATCGGCTACACCTTC. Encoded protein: CASSPGERGIGYTF.

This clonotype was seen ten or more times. CDR3 bases: TGTGCCAGCAGTTACACCGTGGGGAGCTCCTACGAGCAGTACTTC. Translation: CASSYTVGSSYEQYF. J is TRBJ2-7 and V is TRBV6-5, with D possibly matching TRBD2 (5 bases). Deletions cut 2 bases from V and 0 bases from J, with 11 bases between. CDR1 is MNHEY, CDR2 SVGAGI, per germline. This CDR3 is built from 15 residues.

This CDR3 is CASSPQDGSYEQYF. CDR3 sequence (DNA): TGTGCCAGCTCACCACAGGACGGTTCCTACGAGCAGTACTTC. V and J are TRBV18 and TRBJ2-7, with D unclear. CDR1 is KGHSH, CDR2 LQKENI, per germline. V was trimmed by 1 base and J by 1 base, leaving 8 bases between them. The CDR3 is made up of 14 amino acids.

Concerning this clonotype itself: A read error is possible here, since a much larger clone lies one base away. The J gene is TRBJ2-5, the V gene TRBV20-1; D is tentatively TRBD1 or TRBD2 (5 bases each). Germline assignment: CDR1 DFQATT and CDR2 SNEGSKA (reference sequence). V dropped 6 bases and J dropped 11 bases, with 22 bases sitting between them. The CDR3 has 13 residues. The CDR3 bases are TGCAGTGCCCAGGGTCTAGCCGGGAATGAGCAGTACTTC. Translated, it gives CSAQGLAGNEQYF.

DNA for the CDR3: TGTGCCAGCAGCCAAGAACCTAGCGGGGACCACAATGAGCAGTACTTC. As protein: CASSQEPSGDHNEQYF. The rearrangement links TRBV4-2 to TRBJ2-1; TRBD2 matches 9 bases. The end of the DNA fits TRBJ2-7 better, so the J call may be wrong. From germline, CDR1 is LGHNA and CDR2 YNFKEQ. The CDR3 sequence is 16 residues long.

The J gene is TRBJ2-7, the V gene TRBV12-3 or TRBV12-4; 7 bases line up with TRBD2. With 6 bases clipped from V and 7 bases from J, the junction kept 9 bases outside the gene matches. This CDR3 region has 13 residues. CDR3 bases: TGTGCCAGCAGCCTCAAATGGGGGGGAGAGCAGTACTTC. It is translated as CASSLKWGGEQYF.

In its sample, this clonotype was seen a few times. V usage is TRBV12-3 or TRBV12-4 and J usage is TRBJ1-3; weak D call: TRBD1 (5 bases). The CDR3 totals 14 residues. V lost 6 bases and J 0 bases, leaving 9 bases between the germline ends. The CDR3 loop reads CASSADSSGNTIYF. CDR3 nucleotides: TGTGCCAGCAGCGCCGACAGCTCTGGAAACACCATATATTTT.